These 3 T cell receptor beta chains originate from one sample sequenced in a study of T cell responses to AZD1222 COVID-19 vaccine. Profiled with immunoSEQ multiplex PCR; TCRdb holds only in-frame clones, not every one. Here the sample spans over 75,000 clones, approximately 92% being singletons. Sequenced material: peripheral blood, taken 28 days after the second AZD1222 dose. These receptors were collected from an adult who received the AZD1222 COVID-19 vaccine.

This chain connects TRBV6-2 or TRBV6-3 to TRBJ1-1; 7 bases agree with TRBD1. The CDR3 consists of 13 residues. Germline lookup yields CDR1 MNHEY and CDR2 SVGEGT. The J segment lost 6 bases and the V segment lost 5 bases, leaving 6 bases of the junction unmatched. CDR3: CASSRQGGPEAFF. CDR3 coding DNA: TGTGCCAGCAGTAGACAGGGTGGCCCTGAAGCTTTCTTT.

The V call is TRBV6-2 or TRBV6-3, the J call TRBJ2-5; TRBD2 aligns across 13 bases. This CDR3 contains 19 residues. From germline, CDR1 is MNHEY and CDR2 SVGEGT. Trimming cost V 5 bases and J 4 bases; bases outside gene matches: 16. CDR3 DNA sequence: TGTGCCAGCAGTGATTGGACTAGCGGGAGCTTACGCGGGTTAGAGACCCAGTACTTC. The encoded protein is CASSDWTSGSLRGLETQYF.

V usage is TRBV7-8 and J usage is TRBJ2-6; 9 nucleotides agree with TRBD1. In germline, CDR1 is SGHVS, CDR2 FQNEAQ. V shed 3 bases and J 1 base; nucleotides not matched to a gene: 10. The CDR3 spans 19 residues. In DNA, the CDR3 is TGTGCCAGCAGCTTGCCGGGACAGGGAAGCGTGTCTGGGGCCAACGTCCTGACTTTC. Translated: CASSLPGQGSVSGANVLTF.